These T cell receptor beta chains were read from a single sample in a study of CD4 T cells in relation to SARS-CoV-2 and coronaviruses. Measured with immunoSEQ multiplex PCR; TCRdb has only the in-frame clones, and not every one. The sample holds roughly 63,000 clones, 94% seen once. Sequencing was done on a sample of naive CD4+ T cells from PBMCs. The receptors come from a human donor in good health. The CDR3 runs from the conserved cysteine through the conserved F or W. D genes are given only for firm matches. Only part of the rows carry a size: once, few, many, or a class if the clone is expanded.

.	TRBJ2-7	.	TRBV11-3	CASSTRSGEQYF	TGTGCCAGCAGCACACGTTCTGGGGAGCAGTACTTC
TRBD2	TRBJ2-1	.	TRBV5-1	CASSSGRLAGGPDEQFF	TGCGCCAGCAGCTCCGGCCGCCTAGCGGGAGGGCCTGATGAGCAGTTCTTC
TRBD1	TRBJ1-1	.	TRBV18	CASSLRDRGFGNTEAFF	TGTGCCAGCTCACTCCGGGACAGGGGGTTCGGAAACACTGAAGCTTTCTTT
TRBD2	TRBJ2-4	.	TRBV6-1	CASSARQGTSGINIQYF	TGTGCCAGCAGTGCCCGACAAGGGACTAGCGGGATTAACATTCAGTACTTC
.	TRBJ2-1	once	TRBV27	CASSSRTNSYNEQFF	TGTGCCAGCAGTTCTCGGACTAACTCCTACAATGAGCAGTTCTTC
.	TRBJ2-6	.	TRBV27	CASSLSPGRTSGANVLTF	TGTGCCAGCAGTTTATCGCCGGGACGCACTTCTGGGGCCAACGTCCTGACTTTC
.	TRBJ1-1	.	TRBV28	CASSPPPGTEAFF	TGTGCCAGCAGTCCCCCCCCGGGCACTGAAGCTTTCTTT
.	TRBJ2-7	.	TRBV28	CASRAVAGEQYF	TGTGCCAGCAGAGCCGTTGCCGGCGAGCAGTACTTC
TRBD1	TRBJ2-7	few	TRBV15	CATSRGDRGSSYEQYF	TGTGCCACCAGCAGGGGGGACAGGGGAAGCTCCTACGAGCAGTACTTC
TRBD2	TRBJ2-1	once	TRBV27	CASSSRGTSGNEQFF	TGTGCCAGCAGTTCGAGAGGGACTAGCGGCAATGAGCAGTTCTTC
.	TRBJ2-3	.	TRBV6-7	CASSYSGGTQYF	TGTGCCAGCAGTTACTCCGGGGGTACGCAGTATTTT
TRBD2	TRBJ2-7	once	TRBV6-5	CASSLAGVLYEQYF	TGTGCCAGCAGTCTAGCGGGAGTTCTTTACGAGCAGTACTTC
.	TRBJ1-1	.	TRBV27	CASSTRENTEAFF	TGTGCCAGCAGCACTCGAGAGAACACTGAAGCTTTCTTT
.	TRBJ2-3	.	TRBV12-3/TRBV12-4	CASGPRGQNTQYF	TGTGCCAGCGGCCCGAGGGGACAAAATACGCAGTATTTT
.	TRBJ1-2	.	TRBV5-1	CASSPGSTGYTF	TGCGCCAGCAGCCCCGGATCGACCGGCTACACCTTC
.	TRBJ1-2	.	TRBV28	CASSFDGYGYTF	TGTGCCAGCAGTTTCGATGGCTATGGCTACACCTTC
.	TRBJ1-1	once	TRBV18	CASSKGGTEAFF	TGTGCCAGCTCCAAAGGGGGGACTGAAGCTTTCTTT
.	TRBJ2-3	.	TRBV5-4	CASSQGGDTQYF	TGTGCCAGCAGCCAGGGGGGAGATACGCAGTATTTT
TRBD1	TRBJ1-1	.	TRBV10-3	CATNNPQGARRTEAFF	TGTGCCACTAACAACCCCCAGGGGGCGAGGCGGACTGAAGCTTTCTTT
TRBD1	TRBJ2-2	.	TRBV5-1	CASSPQGDTGELFF	TGCGCCAGCAGCCCACAGGGGGACACCGGGGAGCTGTTTTTT
.	TRBJ2-2	.	TRBV28	CASNQLGPNTGELFF	TGTGCCAGCAACCAGTTGGGCCCGAACACCGGGGAGCTGTTTTTT
TRBD1	TRBJ2-7	.	TRBV28	CASRPPGQGHEQYF	TGTGCCAGCAGGCCTCCGGGACAGGGCCACGAGCAGTACTTC
.	TRBJ2-3	.	TRBV29-1	CSVVPSTDTQYF	TGCAGCGTTGTTCCAAGCACAGATACGCAGTATTTT
TRBD2	TRBJ2-7	.	TRBV19	CASSIVVSGSPYEQYF	TGTGCCAGTAGTATAGTGGTTAGCGGGAGTCCCTACGAGCAGTACTTC
.	TRBJ1-2	.	TRBV6-6	CASSYRPDSPHCTF	TGTGCCAGCAGTTACCGCCCGGACAGCCCCCACTGCACCTTC
.	TRBJ1-5	.	TRBV28	CASKEGGKAQPQHF	TGTGCCAGTAAAGAAGGGGGGAAGGCGCAGCCCCAGCATTTT
.	TRBJ1-6	.	TRBV27	CASSLPTRLGPPLHF	TGTGCCAGCAGTTTACCAACGAGATTGGGCCCACCCCTCCACTTT
TRBD2	TRBJ2-7	.	TRBV5-1	CASSPRVSGSYEQYF	TGCGCCAGCAGCCCCCGCGTTAGCGGGAGTTACGAGCAGTACTTC
TRBD1	TRBJ1-3	few	TRBV10-1	CASSIGQGSSGNTIYF	TGCGCCAGCAGCATCGGACAGGGCAGCTCTGGAAACACCATATATTTT
.	TRBJ2-6	.	TRBV20-1	CSASSERLRLSGANVLTF	TGCAGTGCCAGTAGTGAGCGACTAAGACTCTCTGGGGCCAACGTCCTGACTTTC
.	TRBJ2-7	.	TRBV11-2	CASSPDTVREQYF	TGTGCCAGCAGCCCGGACACAGTACGCGAGCAGTACTTC
TRBD2	TRBJ2-1	once	TRBV7-2	CASGRGPGNNEQFF	TGTGCCAGTGGGAGGGGCCCGGGAAACAATGAGCAGTTCTTC
.	TRBJ2-6	.	TRBV6-2/TRBV6-3	CASSYLSRGTNVLTF	TGTGCCAGCAGTTACCTCTCCCGGGGGACCAACGTCCTGACTTTC
TRBD2	TRBJ2-1	.	TRBV18	CASSPPLAGDYNEQFF	TGTGCCAGCTCACCTCCTCTAGCGGGGGACTACAATGAGCAGTTCTTC
TRBD1	TRBJ2-2	.	TRBV5-1	CASSAGQGLGELFF	TGCGCCAGCAGCGCGGGACAGGGGCTCGGGGAGCTGTTTTTT
TRBD2	TRBJ2-5	once	TRBV28	CASIKSRGGETQYF	TGTGCCAGCATAAAGTCTAGGGGAGGGGAGACCCAGTACTTC
.	TRBJ2-1	.	TRBV7-2	CASSYSSDNQFF	TGTGCCAGCAGCTACTCCAGCGATAATCAGTTCTTC
TRBD2	TRBJ2-7	few	TRBV13	CASSLDRTSGTYEQYF	TGTGCCAGCAGCTTAGACCGGACTAGCGGTACCTACGAGCAGTACTTC
.	TRBJ1-1	.	TRBV5-1	CASSLWAGSNTEAFF	TGCGCCAGCAGCTTGTGGGCAGGGTCGAACACTGAAGCTTTCTTT
.	TRBJ2-4	.	TRBV11-2	CASSLDRTPGAKNIQYF	TGTGCCAGCAGCTTAGATCGGACACCAGGGGCCAAAAACATTCAGTACTTC
TRBD2	TRBJ2-3	.	TRBV27	CASSSPSGVTDTQYF	TGTGCCAGCAGTTCTCCTAGCGGGGTCACAGATACGCAGTATTTT
.	TRBJ2-3	.	TRBV7-8	CASSRHTAADTDTQYF	TGTGCCAGCAGCCGTCATACAGCGGCTGACACAGATACGCAGTATTTT
.	TRBJ1-6	.	TRBV10-3	CAIRAELTANSPLHF	TGTGCCATCAGGGCTGAGTTGACAGCCAATTCACCCCTCCACTTT
TRBD1	TRBJ1-1	.	TRBV7-2	CASSSGTGSTEAFF	TGTGCCAGCAGCTCGGGGACAGGGAGCACTGAAGCTTTCTTT
.	TRBJ1-5	once	TRBV21-1	CASSNLRDRYSNQPQHF	TGTGCCAGCAGCAACCTCCGGGACAGATATAGCAATCAGCCCCAGCATTTT
.	TRBJ2-1	.	TRBV11-2	CASSTRGGLAQREQFF	TGTGCCAGCAGCACCAGGGGAGGGCTAGCTCAGCGTGAGCAGTTCTTC
TRBD1	TRBJ2-1	.	TRBV19	CASSVTGTGVRNEQFF	TGTGCCAGTAGTGTTACCGGGACAGGGGTTCGGAATGAGCAGTTCTTC
TRBD1	TRBJ2-7	.	TRBV28	CAVPGTGVSAEQYF	TGTGCCGTGCCCGGGACAGGGGTTTCAGCCGAGCAGTACTTC
.	TRBJ1-2	.	TRBV19	CASSRAEIGLSGYTF	TGTGCCAGTAGTAGGGCAGAAATCGGACTATCTGGCTACACCTTC
.	TRBJ1-5	.	TRBV19	CASRGNSNQPQHF	TGTGCCAGTAGAGGTAATAGCAATCAGCCCCAGCATTTT
TRBD1	TRBJ2-5	.	TRBV6-5	CASSTQGLEGETQYF	TGTGCCAGCAGTACACAGGGGTTAGAAGGGGAGACCCAGTACTTC
.	TRBJ2-5	.	TRBV20-1	CSASRRQETQYF	TGCAGTGCTAGTCGTAGGCAAGAGACCCAGTACTTC
.	TRBJ2-5	.	TRBV6-5	CATRRNQETQYF	TGTGCCACCAGGAGAAACCAAGAGACCCAGTACTTC